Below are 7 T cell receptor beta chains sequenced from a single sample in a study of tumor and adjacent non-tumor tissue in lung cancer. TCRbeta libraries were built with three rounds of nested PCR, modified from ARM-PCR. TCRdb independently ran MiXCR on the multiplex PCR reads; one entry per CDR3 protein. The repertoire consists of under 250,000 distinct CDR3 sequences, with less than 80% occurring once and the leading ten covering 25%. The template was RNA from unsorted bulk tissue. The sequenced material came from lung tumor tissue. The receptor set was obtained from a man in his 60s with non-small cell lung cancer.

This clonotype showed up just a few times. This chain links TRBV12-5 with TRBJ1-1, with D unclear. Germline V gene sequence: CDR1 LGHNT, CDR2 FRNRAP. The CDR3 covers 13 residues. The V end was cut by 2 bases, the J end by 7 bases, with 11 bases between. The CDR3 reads CASGLSEEGEAFF. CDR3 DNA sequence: TGTGCTAGTGGTTTGTCTGAAGAGGGTGAAGCTTTCTTT.

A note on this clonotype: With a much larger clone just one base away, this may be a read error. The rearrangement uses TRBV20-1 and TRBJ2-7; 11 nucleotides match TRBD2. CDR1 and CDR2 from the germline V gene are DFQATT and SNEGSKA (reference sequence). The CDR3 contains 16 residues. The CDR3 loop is CNARDSRLAGIYEQYF. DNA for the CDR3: TGCAATGCTAGAGATTCCCGACTAGCGGGAATCTACGAGCAGTACTTC.

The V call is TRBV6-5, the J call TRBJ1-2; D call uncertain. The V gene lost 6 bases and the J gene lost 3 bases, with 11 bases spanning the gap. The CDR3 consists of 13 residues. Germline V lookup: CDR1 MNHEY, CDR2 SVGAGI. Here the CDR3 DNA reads TGTGCCAGCAGGCGGAACAATCACTATGGCTACACCTTC. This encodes CASRRNNHYGYTF.

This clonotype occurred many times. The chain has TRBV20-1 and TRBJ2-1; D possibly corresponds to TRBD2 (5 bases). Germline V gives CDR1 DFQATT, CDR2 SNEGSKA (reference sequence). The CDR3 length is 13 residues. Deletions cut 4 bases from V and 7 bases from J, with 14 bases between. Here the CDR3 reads CSATAEPGNEQFF. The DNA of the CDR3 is TGCAGTGCTACGGCGGAGCCGGGGAATGAGCAGTTCTTC.

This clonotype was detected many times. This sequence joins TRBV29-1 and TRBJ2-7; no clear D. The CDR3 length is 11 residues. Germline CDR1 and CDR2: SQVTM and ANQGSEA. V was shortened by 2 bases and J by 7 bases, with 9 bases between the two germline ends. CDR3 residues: CSVEILGEQYF. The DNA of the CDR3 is TGCAGCGTTGAAATTCTAGGGGAGCAGTACTTC.

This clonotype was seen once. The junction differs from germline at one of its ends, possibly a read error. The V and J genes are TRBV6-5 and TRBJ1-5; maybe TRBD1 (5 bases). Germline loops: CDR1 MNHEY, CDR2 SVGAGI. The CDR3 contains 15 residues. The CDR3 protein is CASRYSREGNQPQHF. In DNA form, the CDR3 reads TGTGCCAGCAGATACTCGAGGGAGGGGAATCAGCCCCAGCATTTT.

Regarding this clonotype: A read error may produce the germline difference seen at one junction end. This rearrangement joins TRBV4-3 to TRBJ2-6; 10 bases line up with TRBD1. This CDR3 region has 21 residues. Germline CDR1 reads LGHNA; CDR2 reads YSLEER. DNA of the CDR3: TGCGCCAGCGGCCAAGACCCACGGCGGGACAGGGGAAACTCTGGGGCCAATGTCCTGACTTTC. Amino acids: CASGQDPRRDRGNSGANVLTF.